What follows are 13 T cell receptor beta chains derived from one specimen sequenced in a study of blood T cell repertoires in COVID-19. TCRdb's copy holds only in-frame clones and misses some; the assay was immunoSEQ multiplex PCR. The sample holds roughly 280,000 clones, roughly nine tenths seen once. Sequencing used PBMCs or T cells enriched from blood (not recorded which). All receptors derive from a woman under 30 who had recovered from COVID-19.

Here the CDR3 DNA reads TGTGCCACCGCGGGCTACAATGAGCAGTTCTTC. Translated, it gives CATAGYNEQFF. The chain uses TRBV15 and TRBJ2-1, with D possibly matching TRBD2 (5 bases). The V and J ends lost 8 bases and 3 bases respectively, with 5 bases between them. Looked up from germline, CDR1 is LNHNV and CDR2 is YYDKDF (reference sequence). The CDR3 has 11 residues.

CDR3 sequence (DNA): TGTGCCAGGAGAAACTACAATGAGCAGTTCTTC. Translating it yields CARRNYNEQFF. The chain links TRBV27 to TRBJ2-1; no clear D gene. Germline CDR1 reads MNHEY; CDR2 reads SMNVEV (reference sequence). V lost 9 bases, J lost 3 bases, and 6 bases lay in between. The CDR3 sequence is 11 residues long.

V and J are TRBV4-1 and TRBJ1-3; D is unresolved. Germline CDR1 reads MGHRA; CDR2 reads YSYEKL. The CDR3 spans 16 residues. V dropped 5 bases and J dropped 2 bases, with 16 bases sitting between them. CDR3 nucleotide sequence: TGCGCCAGCAGCATTGAAGTGAGTCTTACTGGAAACACCATATATTTT. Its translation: CASSIEVSLTGNTIYF.

The CDR3 sequence: CASSWITGTAVNYGYTF. The CDR3 DNA reads TGTGCCAGCAGTTGGATTACCGGGACAGCCGTAAACTATGGCTACACCTTC. The chain has TRBV5-6 and TRBJ1-2; 7 nucleotides align to TRBD1. The CDR3 consists of 17 residues. Germline trimming cut 5 bases from V and 2 bases from J; bases unmatched to any gene: 15. The V gene's germline CDR1 is SGHDT and CDR2 YYEEEE.

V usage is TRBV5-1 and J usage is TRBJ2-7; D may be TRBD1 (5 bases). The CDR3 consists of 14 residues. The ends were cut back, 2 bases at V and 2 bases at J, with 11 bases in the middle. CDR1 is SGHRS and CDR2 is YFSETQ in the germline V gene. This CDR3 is CASSLGATPYEQYF. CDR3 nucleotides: TGCGCCAGCAGCTTAGGGGCGACTCCCTACGAGCAGTACTTC.

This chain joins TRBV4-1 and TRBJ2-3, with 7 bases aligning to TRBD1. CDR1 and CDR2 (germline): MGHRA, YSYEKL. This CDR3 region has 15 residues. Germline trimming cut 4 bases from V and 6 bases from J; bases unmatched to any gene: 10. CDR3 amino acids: CASSLPQGIRDTQYF. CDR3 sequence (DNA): TGCGCCAGCAGCCTACCACAGGGGATTCGGGATACGCAGTATTTT.

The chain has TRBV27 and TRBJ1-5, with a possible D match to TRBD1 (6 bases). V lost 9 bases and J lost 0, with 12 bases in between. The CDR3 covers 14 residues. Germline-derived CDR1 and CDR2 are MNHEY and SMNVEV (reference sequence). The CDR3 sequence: CASRGGYSNQPQHF. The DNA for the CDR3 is TGTGCCAGTAGGGGGGGATATAGCAATCAGCCCCAGCATTTT.

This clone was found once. As DNA, the CDR3 is TGTGCCAGCAGCGCTGGGGACTTCGGCACTGAAGCTTTCTTT. Residues: CASSAGDFGTEAFF. The rearrangement uses TRBV9 and TRBJ1-1; perhaps TRBD1 as D (5 bases). Trimming left V 3 bases short and J 4 bases short, with 13 bases between. This CDR3 region has 14 residues. The germline V gene has CDR1 SGDLS and CDR2 YYNGEE.

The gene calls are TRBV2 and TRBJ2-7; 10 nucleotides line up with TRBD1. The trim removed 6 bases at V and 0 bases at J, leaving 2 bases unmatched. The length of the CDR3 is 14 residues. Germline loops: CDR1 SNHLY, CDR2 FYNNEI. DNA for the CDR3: TGTGCCAGCAGGGGGGACAGGGGCTCCTACGAGCAGTACTTC. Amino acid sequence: CASRGDRGSYEQYF.

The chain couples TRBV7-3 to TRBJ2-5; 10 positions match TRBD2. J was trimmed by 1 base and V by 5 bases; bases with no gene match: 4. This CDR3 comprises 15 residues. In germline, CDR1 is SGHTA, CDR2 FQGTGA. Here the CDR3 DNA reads TGTGCCAGCAGCCCTAGCGGGGGACCCCAAGAGACCCAGTACTTC. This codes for CASSPSGGPQETQYF.

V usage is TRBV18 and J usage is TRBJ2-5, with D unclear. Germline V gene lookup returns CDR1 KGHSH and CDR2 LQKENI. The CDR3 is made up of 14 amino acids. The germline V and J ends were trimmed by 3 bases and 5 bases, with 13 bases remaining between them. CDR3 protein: CASSPPPKSETQYF. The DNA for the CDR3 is TGTGCCAGCTCACCCCCCCCCAAGAGTGAGACCCAGTACTTC.

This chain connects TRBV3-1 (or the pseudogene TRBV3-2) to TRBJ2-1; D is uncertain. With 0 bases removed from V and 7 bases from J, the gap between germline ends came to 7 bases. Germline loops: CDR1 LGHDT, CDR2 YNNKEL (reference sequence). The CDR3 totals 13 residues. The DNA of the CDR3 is TGTGCCAGCAGCCAAGATCGCCAGAATGAGCAGTTCTTC. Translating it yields CASSQDRQNEQFF.

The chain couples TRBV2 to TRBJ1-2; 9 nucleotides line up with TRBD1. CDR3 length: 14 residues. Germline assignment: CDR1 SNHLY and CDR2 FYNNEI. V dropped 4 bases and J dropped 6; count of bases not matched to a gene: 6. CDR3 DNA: TGTGCCAGCAGTGCTAAAACAGGGGGCCATGGCTACACCTTC. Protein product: CASSAKTGGHGYTF.